This T cell receptor beta chain appears in the sequencing data of a study of blood T cell repertoires in COVID-19. Study-level information: COVID-19 samples from acute and convalescent phases originated in the United States, Italy and Spain. Sample material is recorded as cDNA or gDNA derived from T cells, B-cell-depleted T cells, or PBMCs.

Authors' data handling: The assay estimated nucleated cells by amplifying reference gene primers. Profiled with immunoSEQ multiplex PCR; TCRdb holds only in-frame clones, not every one. The V and J calls and clone size were taken over from that table, and D and trimming were inferred from the DNA. The sample includes 200,000 to 300,000 clones, approximately 86% of them seen just once. The receptor's source is a woman aged 25 to 39 who had recovered from COVID-19. Material: peripheral blood.

This CDR3 is CATTLTGRGGEGNYGYTF. Here the CDR3 DNA reads TGCGCCACCACACTAACGGGTAGAGGGGGCGAGGGTAACTATGGCTACACCTTC. This chain connects TRBV5-1 to TRBJ1-2; 7 bases map to TRBD1. Per the germline V gene, CDR1 is SGHRS and CDR2 is YFSETQ. This CDR3 comprises 18 residues. Trimming at V came to 9 bases and at J to 1 base, leaving 21 bases not matched to a gene.